The sequence of this TCR beta chain was determined in a study of T cell responses to AZD1222 COVID-19 vaccine. This clone was seen more than once but under ten times. Its antigen remains unknown. Overall study findings and caveats: Females outnumbered males among donors, who were mostly white British; clonal diversity was possibly underestimated. The study identified only six AZD1222 recipients as seropositive at baseline. Close to half of spike-specific TCRs reportedly recognize unmutated variant regions.

CDR1 is KGHSH, CDR2 LQKENI, per germline. CDR3 length: 17 residues. Losses at the gene ends were 3 bases for V and 5 bases for J; bases not matched to a gene: 13. Generated by immunoSEQ multiplex PCR, the TCRdb table keeps only in-frame clones and is missing some. The sample has about 110,000 clones, 70% to 90% seen once. This receptor was taken from an adult in good health. Sample: peripheral blood, taken on day 0 of AZD1222 vaccination. The J gene is TRBJ1-3, the V gene TRBV18; 7 positions agree with TRBD1. CDR3 in amino acids: CASSPAGTAGGRNTIYF. CDR3 in DNA: TGTGCCAGCTCACCCGCGGGGACAGCCGGGGGTCGAAACACCATATATTTT.